This entry features one T cell receptor (beta chain) sequence. Its antigen is not identified. The method was immunoSEQ multiplex PCR; TCRdb's version includes in-frame clones alone and lacks a portion of them. There are 90,000 to 150,000 clones in the sample; 80% to 95% occur only once, and roughly 0.12% lies in the top ten. The data are from a study of graft-versus-host responses after intestinal transplantation. V gave up 6 bases and J gave up 0 bases, with 14 bases separating them. From germline, CDR1 is LNHDA and CDR2 SQIVND (reference sequence). CDR3 length equals 15 residues. The specimen was unstimulated CD4+ T cells sorted from spleen or lymph node cells, collected before intestinal transplant. The J gene is TRBJ1-1, the V gene TRBV19, with D perhaps matching TRBD1 (5 bases). This receptor was identified in a human donor who received an intestinal transplant. DNA for the CDR3: TGTGCCAGTAGCCCAGGGAGGATCTTGAACACTGAAGCTTTCTTT. Protein: CASSPGRILNTEAFF.